This T cell receptor (beta chain) was profiled in a study of cytomegalovirus exposure and HLA in healthy donors. General study points: Previously analyzed data showed that most TCR beta V segments were productive at a frequency of about 87% or about 30%. The classifier was said to identify cytomegalovirus status with high specificity and sensitivity.

Each donor was nominally healthy when sampled (though unrecorded immune exposures were likely). This PCR relied on a set of 60 Vbeta primers and 13 Jbeta primers. TCRdb's copy holds only in-frame clones and misses some; the assay was immunoSEQ multiplex PCR. This sample has over 150,000 clones, with about three quarters found just once. Details on this clone: Its target is not known.

The sequencing sample was made of PBMCs. The sequence was obtained from a woman aged 25 to 45 in good health and CMV-seropositive.

CDR3 in amino acids: CASSFVQGNQPQHF. The CDR3 DNA sequence: TGTGCCAGCAGTTTCGTCCAGGGCAATCAGCCCCAGCATTTT. The V and J genes are TRBV28 and TRBJ1-5; D gene unclear. CDR3 length: 14 residues. CDR1 is MDHEN, CDR2 SYDVKM, per germline. V was clipped by 3 bases and J by 2 bases, with 8 bases between them.